This TCR beta chain was identified in a study of cytotoxic CD8 clonotypes in ibrutinib-treated CLL. Data came from immunoSEQ multiplex PCR; TCRdb stores just in-frame clones and leaves some out. Of 100,000 or so clones in the sample, approximately 58% were seen once. V lost 9 bases to trimming and J lost 2 bases, with 14 bases between them. The CDR3 extends over 13 amino acids. Germline V gene sequence: CDR1 MNHEY, CDR2 SMNVEV (reference sequence). The source is a human donor with chronic lymphocytic leukemia. Sequencing was performed on PBMCs, taken after 24 months of ibrutinib treatment. This chain joins TRBV27 and TRBJ2-7; tentatively, D is TRBD2 (5 bases). Here the CDR3 DNA reads TGTGCCAGAGAGACGGGGTTCACCTACGAGCAGTACTTC. Protein: CARETGFTYEQYF.